Detailed here is one T cell receptor beta chain. Its antigen is not known. Primers included in the PCR were 60 Vbeta and 13 Jbeta primers. Data came from immunoSEQ multiplex PCR; TCRdb stores just in-frame clones and leaves some out. The table for this sample gives around 150,000 clones. The sample comes from a study of cytomegalovirus exposure and HLA in healthy donors. Germline CDR1 is LGHNA and CDR2 is YSLEER. Trimming removed 4 bases from V and 12 bases from J, with 16 bases in between. The CDR3 totals 14 residues. Study conclusions and caveats: Researchers counted 180 or so TCR beta chains as cytomegalovirus-associated.

The J gene is TRBJ1-6, the V gene TRBV4-3, with D uncertain. The clonotype originates from a man in his forties in good health and CMV-seronegative. Sequencing was done on a sample of PBMCs. In nucleotides, the CDR3 is TGCGCCAGCAGCCCCTACCCCGCCCGTGGACCCCTCCACTTT. Its protein is CASSPYPARGPLHF.